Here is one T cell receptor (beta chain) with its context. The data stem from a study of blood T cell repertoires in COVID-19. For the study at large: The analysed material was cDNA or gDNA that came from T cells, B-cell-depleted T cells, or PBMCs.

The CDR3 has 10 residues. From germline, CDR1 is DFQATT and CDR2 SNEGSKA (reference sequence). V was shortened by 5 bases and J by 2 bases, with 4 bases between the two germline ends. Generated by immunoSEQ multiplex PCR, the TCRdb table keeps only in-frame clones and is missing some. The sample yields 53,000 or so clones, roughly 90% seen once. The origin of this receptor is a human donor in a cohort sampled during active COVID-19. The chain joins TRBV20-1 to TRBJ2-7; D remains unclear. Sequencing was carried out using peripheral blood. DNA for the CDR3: TGCAGTGCTGCGACCTACGAGCAGTACTTC. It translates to CSAATYEQYF.